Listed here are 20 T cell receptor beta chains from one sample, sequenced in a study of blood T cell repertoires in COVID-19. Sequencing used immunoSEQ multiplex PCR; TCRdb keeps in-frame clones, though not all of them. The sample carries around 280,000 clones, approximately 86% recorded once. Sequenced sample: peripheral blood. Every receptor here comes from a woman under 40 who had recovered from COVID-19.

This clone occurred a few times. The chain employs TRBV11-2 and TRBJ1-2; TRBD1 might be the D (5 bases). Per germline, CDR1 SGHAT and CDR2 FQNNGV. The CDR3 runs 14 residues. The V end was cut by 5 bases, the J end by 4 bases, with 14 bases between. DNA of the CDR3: TGTGCCAGCAGCCCCACCTCCGGGGGCTATGGCTACACCTTC. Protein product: CASSPTSGGYGYTF.

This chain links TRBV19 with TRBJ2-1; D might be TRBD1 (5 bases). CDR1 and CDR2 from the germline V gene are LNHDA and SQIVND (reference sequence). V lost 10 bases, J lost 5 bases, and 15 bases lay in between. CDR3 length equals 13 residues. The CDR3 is CATSLDSNNEQFF. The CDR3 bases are TGTGCCACCTCCCTCGACAGTAACAATGAGCAGTTCTTC.

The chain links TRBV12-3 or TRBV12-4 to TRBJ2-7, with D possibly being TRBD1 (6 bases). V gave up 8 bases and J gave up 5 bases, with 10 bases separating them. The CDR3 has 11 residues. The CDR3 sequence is CASGNRDEQYF. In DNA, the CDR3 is TGTGCCAGCGGGAACAGGGACGAGCAGTACTTC.

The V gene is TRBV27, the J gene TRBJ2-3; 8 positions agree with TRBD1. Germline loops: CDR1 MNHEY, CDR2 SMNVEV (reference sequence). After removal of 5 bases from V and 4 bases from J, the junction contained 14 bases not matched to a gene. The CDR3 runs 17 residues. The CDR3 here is CASSGPQGALLPDTQYF. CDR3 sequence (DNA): TGTGCCAGCAGTGGACCTCAGGGGGCACTTTTGCCAGATACGCAGTATTTT.

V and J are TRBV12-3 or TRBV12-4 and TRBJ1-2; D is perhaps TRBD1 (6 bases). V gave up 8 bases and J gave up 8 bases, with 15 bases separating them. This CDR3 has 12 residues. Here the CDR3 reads CASLPTGEGYTF. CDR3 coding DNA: TGTGCCAGCCTTCCGACAGGCGAGGGCTACACCTTC.

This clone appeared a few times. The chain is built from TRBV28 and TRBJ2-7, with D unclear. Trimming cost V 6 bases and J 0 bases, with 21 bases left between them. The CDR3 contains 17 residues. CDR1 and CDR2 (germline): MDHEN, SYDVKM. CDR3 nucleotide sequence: TGTGCCAGCAGCTCCCCCGGTCAAGCCGCTAGCTCCTACGAGCAGTACTTC. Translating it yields CASSSPGQAASSYEQYF.

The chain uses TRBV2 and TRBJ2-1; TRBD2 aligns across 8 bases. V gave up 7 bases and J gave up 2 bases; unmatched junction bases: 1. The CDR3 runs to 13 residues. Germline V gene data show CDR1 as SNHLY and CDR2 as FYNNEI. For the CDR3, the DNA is TGTGCCAGCACGGGGGGGGCCTACAATGAGCAGTTCTTC. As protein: CASTGGAYNEQFF.

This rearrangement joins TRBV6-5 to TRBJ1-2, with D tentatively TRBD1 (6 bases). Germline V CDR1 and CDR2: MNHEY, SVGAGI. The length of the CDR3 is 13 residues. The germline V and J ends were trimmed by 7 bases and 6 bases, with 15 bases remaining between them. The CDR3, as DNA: TGTGCCAGCAAACGCGTAGGACAGAATGGCTACACCTTC. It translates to CASKRVGQNGYTF.

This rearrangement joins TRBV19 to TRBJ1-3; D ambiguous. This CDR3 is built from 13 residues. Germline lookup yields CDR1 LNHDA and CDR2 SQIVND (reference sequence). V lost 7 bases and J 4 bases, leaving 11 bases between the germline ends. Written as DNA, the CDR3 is TGTGCCAGTAATGCCGAGGCCGGAAACACCATATATTTT. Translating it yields CASNAEAGNTIYF.

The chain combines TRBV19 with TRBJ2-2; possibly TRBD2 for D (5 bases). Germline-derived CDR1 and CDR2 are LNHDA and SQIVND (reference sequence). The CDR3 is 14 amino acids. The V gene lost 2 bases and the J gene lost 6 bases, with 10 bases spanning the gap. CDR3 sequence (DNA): TGTGCCAGTAGTATATATTCGGGGTCCGGGGAGCTGTTTTTT. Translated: CASSIYSGSGELFF.

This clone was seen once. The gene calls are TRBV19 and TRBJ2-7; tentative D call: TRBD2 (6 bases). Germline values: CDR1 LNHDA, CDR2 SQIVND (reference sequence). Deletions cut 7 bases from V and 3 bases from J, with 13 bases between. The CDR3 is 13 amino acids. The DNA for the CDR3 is TGTGCCAGTACCCCGGGGACTCTCTACGAGCAGTACTTC. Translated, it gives CASTPGTLYEQYF.

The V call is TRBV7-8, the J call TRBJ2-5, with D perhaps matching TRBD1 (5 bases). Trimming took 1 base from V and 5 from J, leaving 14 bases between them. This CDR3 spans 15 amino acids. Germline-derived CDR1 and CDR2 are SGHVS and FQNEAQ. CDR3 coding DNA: TGTGCCAGCAGCTTAGGGGCTAGGGGCGCGGAGACCCAGTACTTC. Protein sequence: CASSLGARGAETQYF.

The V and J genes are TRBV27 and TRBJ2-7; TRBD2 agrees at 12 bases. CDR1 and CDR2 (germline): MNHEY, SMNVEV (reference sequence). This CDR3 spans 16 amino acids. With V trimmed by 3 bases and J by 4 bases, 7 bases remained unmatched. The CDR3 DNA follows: TGTGCCAGCAGTTTTTTTCTAGCGGGAGGGTTGTACGAGCAGTACTTC. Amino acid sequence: CASSFFLAGGLYEQYF.

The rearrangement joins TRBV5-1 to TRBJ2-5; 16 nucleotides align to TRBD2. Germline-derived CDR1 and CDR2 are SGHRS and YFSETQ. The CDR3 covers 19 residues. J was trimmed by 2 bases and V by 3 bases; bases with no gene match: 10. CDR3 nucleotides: TGCGCCAGCAGCTCCCCCGGGACTAGCGGGGGGGCGTTGCAAGAGACCCAGTACTTC. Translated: CASSSPGTSGGALQETQYF.

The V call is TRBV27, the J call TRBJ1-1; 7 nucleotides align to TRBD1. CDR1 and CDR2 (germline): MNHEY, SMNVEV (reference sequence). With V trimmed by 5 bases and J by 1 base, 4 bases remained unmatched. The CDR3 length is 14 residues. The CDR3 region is CASSAYRGNTEAFF. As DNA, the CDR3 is TGTGCCAGCAGTGCCTACAGGGGGAACACTGAAGCTTTCTTT.

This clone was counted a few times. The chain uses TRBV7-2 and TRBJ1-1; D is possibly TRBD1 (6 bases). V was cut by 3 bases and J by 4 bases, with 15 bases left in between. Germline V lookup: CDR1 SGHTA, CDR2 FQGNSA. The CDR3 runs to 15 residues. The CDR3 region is CASSFQSPGVTEAFF. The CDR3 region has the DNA TGTGCCAGCAGCTTTCAGAGCCCAGGGGTCACTGAAGCTTTCTTT.

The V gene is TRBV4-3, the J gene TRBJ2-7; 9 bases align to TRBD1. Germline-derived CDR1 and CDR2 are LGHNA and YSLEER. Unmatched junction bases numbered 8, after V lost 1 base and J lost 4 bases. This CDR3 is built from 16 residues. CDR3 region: CASSQGRTGGRYEQYF. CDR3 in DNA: TGCGCCAGCAGCCAAGGCCGAACAGGGGGCCGATACGAGCAGTACTTC.

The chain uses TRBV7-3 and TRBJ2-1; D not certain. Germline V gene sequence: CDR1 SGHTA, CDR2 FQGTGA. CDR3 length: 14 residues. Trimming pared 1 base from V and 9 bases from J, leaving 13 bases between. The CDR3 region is CASSLSLGATEQFF. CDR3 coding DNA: TGTGCCAGCAGCTTAAGCCTGGGCGCAACTGAGCAGTTCTTC.

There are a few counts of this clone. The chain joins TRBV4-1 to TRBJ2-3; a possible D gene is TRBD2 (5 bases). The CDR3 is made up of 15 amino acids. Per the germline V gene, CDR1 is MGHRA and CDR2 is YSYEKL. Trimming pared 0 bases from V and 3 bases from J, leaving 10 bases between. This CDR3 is CASSQDPGETDTQYF. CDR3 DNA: TGCGCCAGCAGCCAAGATCCCGGGGAAACAGATACGCAGTATTTT.

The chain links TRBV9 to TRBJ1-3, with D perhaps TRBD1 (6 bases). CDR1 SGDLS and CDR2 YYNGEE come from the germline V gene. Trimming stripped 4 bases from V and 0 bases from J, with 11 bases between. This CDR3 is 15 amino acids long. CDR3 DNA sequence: TGTGCCAGCAGCCCCAGAGGGGGCTCTGGAAACACCATATATTTT. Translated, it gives CASSPRGGSGNTIYF.